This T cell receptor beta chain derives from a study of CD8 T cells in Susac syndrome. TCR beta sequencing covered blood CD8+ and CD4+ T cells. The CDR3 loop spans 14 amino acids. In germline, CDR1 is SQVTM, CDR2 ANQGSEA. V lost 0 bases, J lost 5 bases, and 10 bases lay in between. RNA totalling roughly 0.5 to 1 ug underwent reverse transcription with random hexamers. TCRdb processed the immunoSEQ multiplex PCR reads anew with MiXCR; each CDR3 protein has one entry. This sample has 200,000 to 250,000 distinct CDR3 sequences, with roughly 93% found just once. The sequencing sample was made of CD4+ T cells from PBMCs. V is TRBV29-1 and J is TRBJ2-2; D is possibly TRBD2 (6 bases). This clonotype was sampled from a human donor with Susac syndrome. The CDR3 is CSVEDGGRTGELFF. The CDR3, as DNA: TGCAGCGTTGAAGATGGAGGGCGAACCGGGGAGCTGTTTTTT.